These T cell receptor beta chains were read from a single sample in a study of T cell responses to AZD1222 COVID-19 vaccine. Here immunoSEQ multiplex PCR was the method, and the copy in TCRdb shows in-frame clones only, minus some. The table lists approximately 160,000 clones, around nine tenths of them singletons, with about 2.8% in the top ten. The sample consisted of peripheral blood, taken on day 0 of AZD1222 vaccination. These receptors all stem from an adult in good health. Each CDR3 is given with its conserved first and last residue. D genes are given only for firm matches. Rows give clone size only sometimes, using once, few, many, or a class for an expanded clone.

TGTGCCAGCAGGAACAGGGCGGGGAACACTGAAGCTTTCTTT | CASRNRAGNTEAFF | TRBV27 | . | TRBJ1-1 | .
TGTGCCAGCAGTTCCCCCCTACAGGGGTACGAAAAACTGTTTTTT | CASSSPLQGYEKLFF | TRBV27 | . | TRBJ1-4 | TRBD1
TGTGCCAGTAGTAGGGGGATTACTTCTGGGGCCAACGTCCTGACTTTC | CASSRGITSGANVLTF | TRBV19 | . | TRBJ2-6 | .
TGTGCCAGCAGTTATGGTCATAGCGGAGGGGAGCAGTACTTC | CASSYGHSGGEQYF | TRBV6-5 | . | TRBJ2-7 | .
TGTGCCAGCAGGCGAAAGACTAGCGGGGATAGCACAGATACGCAGTATTTT | CASRRKTSGDSTDTQYF | TRBV6-6 | few | TRBJ2-3 | TRBD2
TGTGCCAGCAGTCCCAGGACCACCACAGATACGCAGTATTTT | CASSPRTTTDTQYF | TRBV6-5 | . | TRBJ2-3 | .
TGTGCCAGCAGTCCAGAGGGAGCCACTGAAGCTTTCTTT | CASSPEGATEAFF | TRBV27 | few | TRBJ1-1 | .
TGTGCCAGCAGTTACTCACCGGGGTACACCGGGGAGCTGTTTTTT | CASSYSPGYTGELFF | TRBV6-2/TRBV6-3 | once | TRBJ2-2 | .
TGTGCCAGCAGCCCTACCGGGGGACAACCGAACACTGAAGCTTTCTTT | CASSPTGGQPNTEAFF | TRBV6-2/TRBV6-3 | . | TRBJ1-1 | .
TGTGCCAGCAGGGTGGACACGAATAGCAATCAGCCCCAGCATTTT | CASRVDTNSNQPQHF | TRBV7-2 | . | TRBJ1-5 | .
TGCGCCAGCAGAGGCAGGGGTGGGGAGGACACTGAAGCTTTCTTT | CASRGRGGEDTEAFF | TRBV5-1 | . | TRBJ1-1 | .
TGTGCCAGCTCACCACCTTTAGCGGGGCCTTACACAGATACGCAGTATTTT | CASSPPLAGPYTDTQYF | TRBV18 | . | TRBJ2-3 | TRBD2
TGCGCCAGCAGCCAAGATTGGGCGACAGGGGTTACCATCCTAGCCAAAAACATTCAGTACTTC | CASSQDWATGVTILAKNIQYF | TRBV4-1 | . | TRBJ2-4 | TRBD1
TGTGCCAGCAGCTATGGCGTTGGGACCCAGTACTTC | CASSYGVGTQYF | TRBV3-1/TRBV3-2 | . | TRBJ2-5 | .
TGTGCCAGCAGCCAGGGGGGGGCAGCTCGGGATACGCAGTATTTT | CASSQGGAARDTQYF | TRBV7-2 | . | TRBJ2-3 | .
TGTGCCAGCAGCTTGGTGTTAGGGGAGAGTTCACCCCTCCACTTT | CASSLVLGESSPLHF | TRBV7-9 | . | TRBJ1-6 | .
TGTGCCAGCAGCGGGCGGAGCGGGCAAGTCGGAGATACGCAGTATTTT | CASSGRSGQVGDTQYF | TRBV9 | . | TRBJ2-3 | .
TGTGCCAGTAGTCCCCCCACTCGAAGGAGCAATCAGCCCCAGCATTTT | CASSPPTRRSNQPQHF | TRBV19 | . | TRBJ1-5 | .
TGTGCCAGCTCACCACGAAAAATAGCAGGTGAAAAACTGTTTTTT | CASSPRKIAGEKLFF | TRBV18 | . | TRBJ1-4 | .
TGTGCCAGCAGCTTGGCTGGGAGGAACAGAGGGTCTGAAGCTTTCTTT | CASSLAGRNRGSEAFF | TRBV5-4 | . | TRBJ1-1 | .
TGTGCCAGCAGTTTAGGTCTAGCGGGCCTCACCGGGGAGCTGTTTTTT | CASSLGLAGLTGELFF | TRBV27 | . | TRBJ2-2 | TRBD2
TGTGCCACCAGCAGAGTCCGCGCCGAAGATACGCAGTATTTT | CATSRVRAEDTQYF | TRBV15 | once | TRBJ2-3 | .
TGCGCCAGCAGTGATGCAGAGAACACTGAAGCTTTCTTT | CASSDAENTEAFF | TRBV10-1 | . | TRBJ1-1 | .
TGCAGTGCTCAACTTAGTGGTGGCTACACCTTC | CSAQLSGGYTF | TRBV20-1 | . | TRBJ1-2 | .
TGTGCCAGCAGTTTACCCGGCGACAGATCCAATGAGCAGTTCTTC | CASSLPGDRSNEQFF | TRBV28 | . | TRBJ2-1 | .
TGTGCCAGCAGCCGGGCTGTTACAGGGAGGGCCTCCTACGAGCAGTACTTC | CASSRAVTGRASYEQYF | TRBV27 | . | TRBJ2-7 | .
TGTGCCAGCAGCAAAACTAGAATCCGGGAGCTGTTTTTT | CASSKTRIRELFF | TRBV5-6 | . | TRBJ2-2 | .
TGTGCCAGCAGCCGCACGGCGGCGTCTTGTTCCGGGACGTTGGGCAATCAGCCCCAGCATTTT | CASSRTAASCSGTLGNQPQHF | TRBV7-3 | . | TRBJ1-5 | .
TGTGCCAGTAGTATAGGGGTATATGCTGAAGCTTTCTTT | CASSIGVYAEAFF | TRBV19 | . | TRBJ1-1 | .
TGTGCCAGCAGCTTCGGGGACGCTTCCTACGAGCAGTACTTC | CASSFGDASYEQYF | TRBV7-2 | . | TRBJ2-7 | .
TGTGCCAGCAGCTTGGCCGGGGGCAGGGCGGAGACCCAGTACTTC | CASSLAGGRAETQYF | TRBV5-5 | . | TRBJ2-5 | .
TGTGCCAGTAGTCTCATTAGCAATCAGCCCCAGCATTTT | CASSLISNQPQHF | TRBV19 | . | TRBJ1-5 | .
TGTGCCAGCAGCCGCGATGGGGTGGGCGAGCAGTACTTC | CASSRDGVGEQYF | TRBV7-9 | once | TRBJ2-7 | .
TGTGCCAGCAGTGAAACGCAGGGGGCCATGAACACTGAAGCTTTCTTT | CASSETQGAMNTEAFF | TRBV25-1 | . | TRBJ1-1 | TRBD1
TGTGCCAGCACCTCCCCCGGCGGAACTAACACCGGGGAGCTGTTTTTT | CASTSPGGTNTGELFF | TRBV27 | . | TRBJ2-2 | .
TGCGCCAGCAGTCTGCGACTGGACCCCAAACGAGACTACACCTTC | CASSLRLDPKRDYTF | TRBV5-1 | . | TRBJ1-2 | .
TGTGCCAGCAGCGGGACAGGGGGAGCCCTCTCTGAAGCTTTCTTT | CASSGTGGALSEAFF | TRBV6-4 | . | TRBJ1-1 | TRBD1
TGTGCCATCAGTGAGGCGGGGCCCAACCAAGAGACCCAGTACTTC | CAISEAGPNQETQYF | TRBV10-3 | . | TRBJ2-5 | .
TGTGCCAGCAGTCTACAGGGGCGGCTTGACTATGGCTACACCTTC | CASSLQGRLDYGYTF | TRBV6-5 | . | TRBJ1-2 | TRBD1
TGTGCCAGTAAGCGGGGGGGCGACTACGAGCAGTACTTC | CASKRGGDYEQYF | TRBV19 | . | TRBJ2-7 | TRBD2
TGTGCCAGCAGCCCGAGGGGACAGGGGTTCGGTGACACTGAAGCTTTCTTT | CASSPRGQGFGDTEAFF | TRBV9 | . | TRBJ1-1 | TRBD1
TGTGCCAGCAGCCAGACAGGGGGCAATCAGCCCCAGCATTTT | CASSQTGGNQPQHF | TRBV6-2/TRBV6-3 | . | TRBJ1-5 | TRBD1
TGTGCCAGCAGTACTAGCGGGGGGTTTGACACAGATACGCAGTATTTT | CASSTSGGFDTDTQYF | TRBV14 | . | TRBJ2-3 | TRBD2
TGTGCCAGCAGCCCTTTCGTGACAGCGAACTGGGCAGATACGCAGTATTTT | CASSPFVTANWADTQYF | TRBV6-2/TRBV6-3 | . | TRBJ2-3 | .
TGTGCCAGCAGCGCCCCCCCGGTCATTGTGCAGTACTTC | CASSAPPVIVQYF | TRBV13 | . | TRBJ2-7 | .
TGTGCCAGCAGCTTGGGGAGCGTCTATGGCTACACCTTC | CASSLGSVYGYTF | TRBV5-8 | once | TRBJ1-2 | .
TGTGCCAGCAGCCAAACCTTTGGGGGGCTGAAAAACACTGAAGCTTTCTTT | CASSQTFGGLKNTEAFF | TRBV3-1/TRBV3-2 | . | TRBJ1-1 | .
TGTGCCAGCAGGCGGGACAGAAACACCATATATTTT | CASRRDRNTIYF | TRBV6-5 | . | TRBJ1-3 | .
TGTGCCATCAAAGTCGACAGGGGCCTCACAGATACGCAGTATTTT | CAIKVDRGLTDTQYF | TRBV10-3 | . | TRBJ2-3 | TRBD1
TGTGCCAGCAGGTTGACAGGTCTCCATAACTATGGCTACACCTTC | CASRLTGLHNYGYTF | TRBV27 | . | TRBJ1-2 | .
TGTGCCAGCTATACAGGGATGGGGACTGAAGCTTTCTTT | CASYTGMGTEAFF | TRBV27 | once | TRBJ1-1 | .
TGCAGCGTTGAAGATCGTGGCTACACCTTC | CSVEDRGYTF | TRBV29-1 | . | TRBJ1-2 | .
TGTGCCAGCAGGCCAACGCCCGGGACACAGGATTCACCCCTCCACTTT | CASRPTPGTQDSPLHF | TRBV7-9 | once | TRBJ1-6 | .
TGTGCCAGCAGGCCGGGACAGGCCTACGAGCAGTACTTC | CASRPGQAYEQYF | TRBV5-4 | . | TRBJ2-7 | TRBD1
TGTGCCAGTAGTATTGTGGCAACCTACGAGCAGTACTTC | CASSIVATYEQYF | TRBV19 | . | TRBJ2-7 | .